Shown below are 12 T cell receptor beta chains from a single sample sequenced in a study of cytomegalovirus exposure and HLA in healthy donors. Here immunoSEQ multiplex PCR was the method, and the copy in TCRdb shows in-frame clones only, minus some. The profile shows roughly 200,000 clones, about 89% of them singletons. The sample comprised PBMCs. The source is a man aged 30-40 years in good health and CMV-seropositive.

This chain connects TRBV10-3 to TRBJ2-7; TRBD2 matches 9 bases. With 0 bases clipped from V and 1 base from J, the junction kept 4 bases outside the gene matches. Germline V gene lookup returns CDR1 ENHRY and CDR2 SYGVKD. This CDR3 comprises 16 residues. DNA of the CDR3: TGTGCCATCAGTGAGTCACTAGCGGGCGTTTCCTACGAGCAGTACTTC. Protein: CAISESLAGVSYEQYF.

The CDR3 loop reads CASKAVGSREQYF. The CDR3 nucleotides read TGTGCCAGCAAGGCTGTGGGGAGTCGGGAGCAGTACTTC. This chain uses TRBV11-2 with TRBJ2-7; tentative D call: TRBD2 (5 bases). Trimming left V 7 bases short and J 7 bases short, with 17 bases between. Germline V CDR1 and CDR2: SGHAT, FQNNGV. The CDR3 consists of 13 residues.

This chain uses TRBV7-2 with TRBJ1-3; D remains unclear. CDR3 length: 12 amino acids. V shed 1 base and J shed 7 bases, with 5 bases lying between them. Germline CDR1 is SGHTA and CDR2 is FQGNSA. CDR3 residues: CASSLGENTIYF. The CDR3 DNA reads as TGTGCCAGCAGCTTAGGAGAGAACACCATATATTTT.

CDR3 protein: CAIMGADREYTEAFF. CDR3 nucleotide sequence: TGTGCCATCATGGGCGCGGACAGGGAGTACACTGAAGCTTTCTTT. J is TRBJ1-1 and V is TRBV10-3, with 8 bases matching TRBD1. Trimming took 7 bases from V and 3 from J; bases not matched to a gene: 10. CDR1 and CDR2 (germline): ENHRY, SYGVKD. This CDR3 has 15 amino acids.

This chain joins TRBV7-8 and TRBJ1-1; D uncertain. In germline, CDR1 is SGHVS, CDR2 FQNEAQ. V gave up 2 bases and J gave up 1 base, with 8 bases separating them. This CDR3 spans 14 amino acids. This chain's CDR3 is CASSLFSTNTEAFF. CDR3 coding DNA: TGTGCCAGCAGCTTATTCAGTACGAACACTGAAGCTTTCTTT.

The rearrangement links TRBV2 to TRBJ2-5; D gene unclear. The germline V and J ends were trimmed by 7 bases and 0 bases, with 6 bases remaining between them. The CDR3 runs 12 residues. CDR1 SNHLY and CDR2 FYNNEI come from the germline V gene. The DNA for the CDR3 is TGTGCCAGCAAGGCTAACCAAGAGACCCAGTACTTC. Translating gives CASKANQETQYF.

This clone was observed a single time. This chain connects TRBV6-1 to TRBJ1-2, with 7 bases identical to TRBD1. The CDR3 has 15 residues. Trimming at V came to 1 base and at J to 5 bases, leaving 7 bases not matched to a gene. CDR1 is MNHNS, CDR2 SASEGT, per germline. The CDR3 loop reads CASSEGAGGEYGYTF. CDR3 coding DNA: TGTGCCAGCAGTGAAGGGGCAGGGGGAGAATATGGCTACACCTTC.

There are a few counts of this clone. The CDR3 here is CASSPSRGTNEKLFF. CDR3 coding DNA: TGCGCCAGCAGCCCTTCTAGAGGCACTAATGAAAAACTGTTTTTT. The chain employs TRBV5-1 and TRBJ1-4; D remains ambiguous. The V gene lost 4 bases and the J gene lost 2 bases, with 12 bases spanning the gap. This CDR3 is 15 amino acids long. Germline CDR1 is SGHRS and CDR2 is YFSETQ.

This clone was seen just once. CDR3 DNA sequence: TGTGCCAGCAGCCCATCTCGGGCGGGAGGGAACACAGATACGCAGTATTTT. Amino acids: CASSPSRAGGNTDTQYF. This chain links TRBV2 with TRBJ2-3; 9 nucleotides line up with TRBD2. This CDR3 is 17 amino acids long. CDR1 is SNHLY, CDR2 FYNNEI, per germline. V was pared by 6 bases and J by 2 bases, with 12 bases of the junction left unmatched. The variable domain in full, with the rest retrieved from reference TRBV2 and TRBJ2-3, is EPEVTQTPSHQVTQMGQEVILRCVPISNHLYFYWYRQILGQKVEFLVSFYNNEISEKSEIFDDQFSVERPDGSNFTLKIRSTKLEDSAMYFCASSPSRAGGNTDTQYFGPGTRLTVL.

V and J are TRBV5-1 and TRBJ1-1; no definite D call. CDR3 length: 16 residues. Germline loops: CDR1 SGHRS, CDR2 YFSETQ. V was shortened by 3 bases and J by 1 base, with 16 bases between the two germline ends. DNA for the CDR3: TGCGCCAGCAGCTCTCGACCCAACTCGCAGAACACTGAAGCTTTCTTT. As protein: CASSSRPNSQNTEAFF.

The J gene is TRBJ1-2, the V gene TRBV28; D might be TRBD1 (5 bases). This CDR3 region has 16 residues. Trimming took off 6 bases at V and 3 bases at J, with 20 bases between the two ends. CDR1 and CDR2 from the germline V gene are MDHEN and SYDVKM. CDR3 sequence: CASSSGEAGWDYGYTF. CDR3 in DNA: TGTGCCAGCAGCAGTGGGGAGGCAGGGTGGGACTATGGCTACACCTTC.

V usage is TRBV5-1 and J usage is TRBJ2-5, with D possibly matching TRBD1 (6 bases). V was cut by 0 bases and J by 3 bases, with 12 bases left in between. Germline V CDR1 and CDR2: SGHRS, YFSETQ. CDR3 length: 15 amino acids. The CDR3 is CASSLARTEEETQYF. CDR3 in DNA: TGCGCCAGCAGCTTGGCCAGGACAGAGGAAGAGACCCAGTACTTC.